This is a list of T cell receptor beta chains from one sample in a study of blood T cell repertoires in COVID-19. Only in-frame clones appear in the TCRdb table, and some are missing; sequencing was by immunoSEQ multiplex PCR. The sample records about 110,000 clones, 82% being singletons. Specimen: peripheral blood. These receptors all stem from a woman aged 55-70 years with acute or convalescent COVID-19. Each CDR3 is given with its conserved first and last residue. The order of the fields is J gene, clone size, V gene, D gene, CDR3 DNA, CDR3 protein. D genes are given only for firm matches. Clone size is given for some rows only: seen once, a few or many times, or a class if the clone is expanded.

TRBJ1-2 | NA | TRBV30 | NA | TGTGCCTGGAGTGGCGCAGGGGATGTTGGCTACACCTTC | CAWSGAGDVGYTF
TRBJ2-2 | NA | TRBV9 | TRBD1 | TGTGCCAGCAGTGACCGGGACAGGGTTGGTTCCGGGGAGCTGTTTTTT | CASSDRDRVGSGELFF
TRBJ2-1 | NA | TRBV7-3 | TRBD2 | TGTGCCAGCAGCTTCGCTAGCGGTCGTGAGCAGTTCTTC | CASSFASGREQFF
TRBJ2-3 | once | TRBV6-2/TRBV6-3 | NA | TGTGCCAGCAGTACGGACAGAAGAGTCACAGATACGCAGTATTTT | CASSTDRRVTDTQYF
TRBJ1-5 | few | TRBV6-5 | TRBD1 | TGTGCCAGCACCATTCTGACAGGGGGCAATCAGCCCCAGCATTTT | CASTILTGGNQPQHF
TRBJ1-6 | few | TRBV5-6 | NA | TGTGCCAGCAGCTTGGTTCCCCAGGGAAGGGATAATTCACCCCTCCACTTT | CASSLVPQGRDNSPLHF
TRBJ2-7 | NA | TRBV28 | TRBD2 | TGTGCCAGCAGTTCCCGCTTAGCGGGGGTCTACGAGCAGTACTTC | CASSSRLAGVYEQYF
TRBJ1-6 | NA | TRBV5-6 | TRBD1 | TGTGCCAGCAGCTTGCTTGAAACAGGGGGTGTTTCACCCCTCCACTTT | CASSLLETGGVSPLHF
TRBJ1-4 | NA | TRBV28 | NA | TGTGCCAGCCTCGACGGGAATGAAAAACTGTTTTTT | CASLDGNEKLFF
TRBJ2-5 | once | TRBV6-5 | NA | TGTGCCAGCAGTCGCGGGGTTTTAGGGAGAGAGACCCAGTACTTC | CASSRGVLGRETQYF
TRBJ2-7 | NA | TRBV7-9 | TRBD1 | TGTGCCAGCCGACAGGGGGCCTCCTACGAGCAGTACTTC | CASRQGASYEQYF
TRBJ2-1 | NA | TRBV7-3 | NA | TGTGCCAGCAGCTTAGATGTTGGACACTGGTTCTTC | CASSLDVGHWFF
TRBJ1-2 | NA | TRBV4-2 | NA | TGTGCCAGCAGCCAAGATGTCTTCCGGGACTCCTGGGACACCTTC | CASSQDVFRDSWDTF
TRBJ2-3 | NA | TRBV28 | NA | TGTGCCAGCAGTCTCCAGTTGGATACGCAGTATTTT | CASSLQLDTQYF
TRBJ1-3 | once | TRBV10-3 | TRBD1 | TGTGCCATCAGTGGGGGGACAGGAGGAAACACCATATATTTT | CAISGGTGGNTIYF
TRBJ1-4 | few | TRBV7-6 | NA | TGTGCCAGCAGCTTAGGGTTTAGGAGGGGAACTAATGAAAAACTGTTTTTT | CASSLGFRRGTNEKLFF
TRBJ2-2 | few | TRBV6-2/TRBV6-3 | NA | TGTGCCAGCAGTTATTTCGGGACCGGGGAGCTGTTTTTT | CASSYFGTGELFF
TRBJ2-7 | NA | TRBV7-9 | TRBD1 | TGTGCCAGCAGCTTAGAAGGTAGGGGGCCCGGAGAGCAGTACTTC | CASSLEGRGPGEQYF
TRBJ2-7 | NA | TRBV3-1/TRBV3-2 | NA | TGTGCCAGCAGCCAAGTTCTTGCGGGATTTCAGTACTTC | CASSQVLAGFQYF
TRBJ1-1 | NA | TRBV5-1 | NA | TGCGCCAGCAGCCAGGACAGACCGGGGGGGAACACTGAAGCTTTCTTT | CASSQDRPGGNTEAFF
TRBJ1-1 | NA | TRBV5-6 | NA | TGTGCCAGCAGCTTGGGCAGATTGAACACTGAAGCTTTCTTT | CASSLGRLNTEAFF
TRBJ2-1 | once | TRBV4-2 | TRBD1 | TGTGCCAGCAGCCCCGGGACAGACCCCCTATATGAGCAGTTCTTC | CASSPGTDPLYEQFF
TRBJ2-2 | NA | TRBV24-1 | NA | TGTGCCACCAGTGACACAGGGATCTACACCGGGGAGCTGTTTTTT | CATSDTGIYTGELFF
TRBJ2-7 | once | TRBV29-1 | NA | TGCAGCGTTGAAGTTCCAACGGGGATCAGCTCCTACGAGCAGTACTTC | CSVEVPTGISSYEQYF
TRBJ2-3 | NA | TRBV5-1 | TRBD1 | TGCGCCAGCAGCTTGGGACAGGGGATAGATACGCAGTATTTT | CASSLGQGIDTQYF